This T cell receptor (beta chain) originates from a study of T-cell memory formation after mild COVID-19. Across the whole study: Largely, TCR clusters stayed within a single donor.

cDNA libraries for TCR alpha and TCR beta, carrying sample barcodes and UMIs, came from 5'RACE with constant-segment primers. Each CDR3 protein gets one entry after TCRdb re-called the 5' RACE reads with MiXCR. In the table there are about 15,000 distinct CDR3 sequences, roughly 25% of which are singletons. This clonotype was recorded at least ten times. Its antigen is undetermined. Study observations and caveats: Memory sampled before infection contained some responding clones, suggesting cross-reactive memory joined.

Germline CDR1 is MNHEY and CDR2 is SVGAGI. V shed 6 bases and J 1 base; nucleotides not matched to a gene: 8. This CDR3 has 15 residues. This chain uses TRBV6-5 with TRBJ2-7; 8 bases are a match to TRBD2. Sequencing input: PBMCs or a T cell subset sorted from them (not recorded which). This sequence was found in a man aged 18 to 29 who had mild COVID-19 (a few samples of this study predate the infection). Cell type and time point are not known. This CDR3 is CASSPAGGPSYEQYF. In nucleotides, the CDR3 is TGTGCCAGCAGCCCCGCGGGGGGACCGTCCTACGAGCAGTACTTC.